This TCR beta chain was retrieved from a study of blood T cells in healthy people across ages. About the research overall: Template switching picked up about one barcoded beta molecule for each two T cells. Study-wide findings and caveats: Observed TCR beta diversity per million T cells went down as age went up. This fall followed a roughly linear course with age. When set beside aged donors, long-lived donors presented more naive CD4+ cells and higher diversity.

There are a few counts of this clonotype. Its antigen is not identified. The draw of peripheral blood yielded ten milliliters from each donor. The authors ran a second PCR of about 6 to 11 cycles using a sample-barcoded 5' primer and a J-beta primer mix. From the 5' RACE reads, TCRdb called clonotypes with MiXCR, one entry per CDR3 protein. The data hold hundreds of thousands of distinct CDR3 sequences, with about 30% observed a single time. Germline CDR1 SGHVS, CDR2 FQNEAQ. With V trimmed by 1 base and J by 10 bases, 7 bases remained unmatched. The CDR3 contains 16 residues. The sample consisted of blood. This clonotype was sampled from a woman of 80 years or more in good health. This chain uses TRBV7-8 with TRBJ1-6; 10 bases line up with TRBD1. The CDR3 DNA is TGTGCCAGCAGCTTAGGGGGGGGACAGGGGCGGTCACCCCTCCACTTT. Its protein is CASSLGGGQGRSPLHF.